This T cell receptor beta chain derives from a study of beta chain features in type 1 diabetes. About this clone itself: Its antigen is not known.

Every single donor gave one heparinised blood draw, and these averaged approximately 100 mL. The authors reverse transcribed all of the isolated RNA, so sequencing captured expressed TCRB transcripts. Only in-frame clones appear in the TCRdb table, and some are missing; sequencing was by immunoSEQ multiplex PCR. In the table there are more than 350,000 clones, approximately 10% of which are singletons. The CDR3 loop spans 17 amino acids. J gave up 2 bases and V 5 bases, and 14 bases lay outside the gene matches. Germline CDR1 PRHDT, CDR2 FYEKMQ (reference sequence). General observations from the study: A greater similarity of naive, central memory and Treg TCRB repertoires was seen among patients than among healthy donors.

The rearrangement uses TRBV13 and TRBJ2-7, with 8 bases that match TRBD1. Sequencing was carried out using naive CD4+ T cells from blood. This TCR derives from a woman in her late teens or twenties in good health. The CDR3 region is CASSTTTGTGSTYEQYF. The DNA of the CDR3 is TGTGCCAGCAGCACCACGACCGGGACAGGAAGTACCTACGAGCAGTACTTC.